These 13 T cell receptor beta chains were sequenced from one sample in a study of T-cell reconstitution after alpha-beta-depleted transplantation in children. A library of TCRbeta sequences, prepared with unique molecular identifiers, was generated. TCRdb independently ran MiXCR on the PCR reads; one entry per CDR3 protein. The sample has approximately 6,000 distinct CDR3 sequences; around 15% are singletons. The sample here was PBMCs, mostly from graft donor cells, taken 60 days after TCRalphabeta/CD19-depleted stem cell transplant. The receptors come from a male patient under 18 who had a stem cell transplant for acute myeloid leukemia, so the T cells may come from the graft donor.

This chain uses TRBV20-1 with TRBJ2-3; no definite D call. This CDR3 has 11 amino acids. CDR1 DFQATT and CDR2 SNEGSKA come from the germline V gene (reference sequence). The V and J ends lost 6 bases and 6 bases respectively, with 10 bases between them. CDR3 coding DNA: TGCAGTGCCATAGGAGCGGATACGCAGTATTTT. This codes for CSAIGADTQYF.

By proportion, this clonotype is medium-sized. The V and J genes are TRBV7-3 and TRBJ2-3; unclear D gene. V gave up 4 bases and J gave up 3 bases, with 14 bases separating them. This CDR3 comprises 15 residues. Per germline, CDR1 SGHTA and CDR2 FQGTGA. CDR3 in DNA: TGTGCCAGCAGCTACCAGTGGGGTGGAACAGATACGCAGTATTTT. This sequence encodes CASSYQWGGTDTQYF.

By share of the sample, this clonotype is medium-sized. The chain recombines TRBV20-1 with TRBJ2-3, with TRBD2 matching over 7 bases. The V and J ends lost 3 bases and 5 bases, in that order; junction bases with no gene match: 11. This CDR3 contains 15 residues. CDR1 and CDR2 from the germline V gene are DFQATT and SNEGSKA (reference sequence). Written as DNA, the CDR3 is TGCAGTGCTAGGGGGAGCGGGATAAAAGTAGATACGCAGTATTTT. It is translated as CSARGSGIKVDTQYF.

The rearrangement uses TRBV28 and TRBJ1-5; D is uncertain. The CDR3 has 14 residues. Trimming stripped 2 bases from V and 6 bases from J, with 11 bases between. The germline V gene encodes CDR1 MDHEN and CDR2 SYDVKM. In nucleotides, the CDR3 is TGTGCCAGCAGTTTAGAGGTTTTGGTTCAGCCCCAGCATTTT. Its translation is CASSLEVLVQPQHF.

This clonotype appeared a few times. CDR3 DNA sequence: TGTGCCAGCAGCCGCCGGGGGGAGGATGGCTACACCTTC. Protein sequence: CASSRRGEDGYTF. This chain connects TRBV7-9 to TRBJ1-2; D might be TRBD1 (5 bases). The V end lost 5 bases, the J end lost 6 bases, and 13 bases lay between the germline ends. Germline V CDR1 and CDR2: SEHNR, FQNEAQ (reference sequence). The CDR3 is 13 amino acids.

This clonotype is deemed medium-sized (0.01 to 0.1%). The rearrangement joins TRBV20-1 to TRBJ2-2, with 7 bases fitting TRBD1. Germline CDR1 reads DFQATT; CDR2 reads SNEGSKA (reference sequence). The length of the CDR3 is 14 residues. Germline trimming cut 2 bases from V and 5 bases from J; bases unmatched to any gene: 5. CDR3 nucleotides: TGCAGTGCTAGACCTACAGGGGTTACCGGGGAGCTGTTTTTT. It encodes CSARPTGVTGELFF.

This clonotype was seen a few times. The rearrangement joins TRBV29-1 to TRBJ2-5; a weak D match, TRBD1 (6 bases). CDR1 and CDR2 from the germline V gene are SQVTM and ANQGSEA. This CDR3 spans 13 amino acids. V lost 7 bases and J lost 5, with 17 bases in between. CDR3 residues: CSGLGDKDETQYF. For the CDR3, the DNA is TGCAGCGGGCTGGGGGACAAAGATGAGACCCAGTACTTC. Full variable domain (rest looked up from reference TRBV29-1 and TRBJ2-5): SAVISQKPSRDICQRGTSLTIQCQVDSQVTMMFWYRQQPGQSLTLIATANQGSEATYESGFVIDKFPISRPNLTFSTLTVSNMSPEDSSIYLCSGLGDKDETQYFGPGTRLLVL.

This clonotype is labeled as medium-sized. This chain connects TRBV6-5 to TRBJ2-7, with 15 bases matching TRBD2. The V gene end was trimmed by 6 bases and the J gene end by 4 bases; junction bases not matched to a gene: 4. Germline V gene lookup returns CDR1 MNHEY and CDR2 SVGAGI. The length of the CDR3 is 15 residues. For the CDR3, the DNA is TGTGCCAGCAGGAGGGGACTAGCGGGAGGTTACGAGCAGTACTTC. Amino acids: CASRRGLAGGYEQYF.

Details on this clonotype: Being one base from a much bigger clone, this may be a read error. The chain is built from TRBV27 and TRBJ2-3; no definite D call. Germline V gene lookup returns CDR1 MNHEY and CDR2 SMNVEV (reference sequence). This CDR3 has 14 amino acids. The CDR3 DNA reads TGTGCCAGCAGTTTTGGGCTTAACACATATACGCAGTATTTT. Encoded protein: CASSFGLNTYTQYF.

This chain links TRBV27 with TRBJ2-6, with TRBD1 as a possible D gene (7 bases). The CDR3 runs 16 residues. Trimming stripped 7 bases from V and 1 base from J, with 14 bases between. The germline V gene encodes CDR1 MNHEY and CDR2 SMNVEV (reference sequence). The CDR3 DNA reads as TGTGCCAGCACGCGGGGACAGCTGTCTGGGGCCAACGTCCTGACTTTC. Translation: CASTRGQLSGANVLTF.

This sequence joins TRBV7-3 and TRBJ1-5; D uncertain. CDR1 is SGHTA, CDR2 FQGTGA, per germline. This CDR3 contains 15 residues. Trimming left V 0 bases short and J 2 bases short, with 8 bases between. In DNA form, the CDR3 reads TGTGCCAGCAGCTTAACCGCGGCGGGCAATCAGCCCCAGCATTTT. It codes for CASSLTAAGNQPQHF.

CDR3 DNA sequence: TGTGCCACCAGCAGAGGGACAGTCCACGGGGAGACCCAGTACTTC. Protein product: CATSRGTVHGETQYF. The J gene is TRBJ2-5, the V gene TRBV15; tentatively, D is TRBD1 (6 bases). V lost 1 base and J lost 5, with 14 bases in between. Germline V CDR1 and CDR2: LNHNV, YYDKDF (reference sequence). This CDR3 contains 15 residues.

J is TRBJ2-3 and V is TRBV3-1; D not resolved. The V end was cut by 6 bases, the J end by 2 bases, with 18 bases between. The CDR3 runs to 16 residues. Per the germline V gene, CDR1 is LGHDT and CDR2 is YNNKEL (reference sequence). This CDR3 reads CASSPTHEFATDTQYF. Written as DNA, the CDR3 is TGTGCCAGCAGTCCCACCCACGAATTCGCCACAGATACGCAGTATTTT.